This TCR beta chain is from a study of CXCR3-negative and CXCR3-positive naive CD8 T cells. Study-level results: A higher hydrophobicity marked the TRB CDR3s of CXCR3-positive naive cells versus CXCR3-negative naive cells.

The CDR3 extends over 16 amino acids. The V gene's germline CDR1 is LGHDT and CDR2 YNNKEL (reference sequence). In regard to this clonotype: Its antigen is unidentified.

With UMI labels, 5' RACE was used to prepare the TRB cDNA libraries. TCRdb processed the 5' RACE reads again and assigns one entry to each CDR3 protein, with no DNA. Its clone listing holds tens of thousands of distinct CDR3 sequences. The rearrangement uses TRBV3-1 and TRBJ2-2; TCRdb returns TRBD2, unconfirmable since there is no DNA. The sequencing input was naive CXCR3+ CD8+ T cells from blood. Subset specified: CD45RO-CCR7+CD27+CD95- naive CD8+ T cells expressing CXCR3 (TNR3+). This TCR was recovered from a human donor in good health. Some clones in this sample may be carry-over from other donors' samples. CDR3 sequence: CASSLMSGRGTGELFF.